This record covers a single TCR beta chain. In the authors' methods: It was from reference gene primer amplification that nucleated cell counts were estimated. Only in-frame clones appear in the TCRdb table, and some are missing; sequencing was by immunoSEQ multiplex PCR. V and J calls plus clone size are reproduced from that table; the DNA served to infer D and trimming. The sample includes around 150,000 clones, 80% to 90% of them seen just once. The sample comes from a study of blood T cell repertoires in COVID-19. As for the study in general: The analysed material was cDNA or gDNA that came from T cells, B-cell-depleted T cells, or PBMCs.

The CDR3 covers 15 residues. V shed 4 bases and J 1 base; nucleotides not matched to a gene: 6. Germline V gene lookup returns CDR1 LNHDA and CDR2 SQIVND (reference sequence). The V and J genes are TRBV19 and TRBJ1-2, with 7 bases that match TRBD1. This sequence originates from a woman aged 60-75 years with active COVID-19. Sequencing used peripheral blood. CDR3 DNA: TGTGCCAGTAGTAAGGGACAGCCGATTAACTATGGCTACACCTTC. This codes for CASSKGQPINYGYTF.